Below are 17 T cell receptor beta chains sequenced from a single sample in a study of blood T cell repertoires in COVID-19. Produced via immunoSEQ multiplex PCR; TCRdb's table is partial and in-frame only. The table includes about 140,000 clones, roughly four fifths detected once. The sequencing sample was made of peripheral blood. These TCRs come from a human donor in a cohort sampled during active COVID-19.

This clone was seen a single time. The rearrangement links TRBV10-1 to TRBJ2-3, with TRBD1 as a possible D gene (5 bases). CDR1 is WNHNN, CDR2 SYGVQD, per germline (reference sequence). The CDR3 totals 15 residues. Deletions cut 5 bases from V and 2 bases from J, with 14 bases between. The CDR3 loop reads CASSNPTVHTDTQYF. The DNA for the CDR3 is TGCGCCAGCAGTAATCCGACAGTCCACACAGATACGCAGTATTTT.

The rearrangement links TRBV9 to TRBJ2-6; unclear D gene. CDR1 SGDLS and CDR2 YYNGEE come from the germline V gene. V was pared by 0 bases and J by 4 bases, with 5 bases between. The CDR3 consists of 14 residues. The CDR3 sequence is CASSVASGANVLTF. The CDR3 coding sequence is TGTGCCAGCAGCGTAGCCTCCGGGGCCAACGTCCTGACTTTC. Full variable domain (missing parts from reference TRBV9 and TRBJ2-6): DSGVTQTPKHLITATGQRVTLRCSPRSGDLSVYWYQQSLDQGLQFLIQYYNGEERAKGNILERFSAQQFPDLHSELNLSSLELGDSALYFCASSVASGANVLTFGAGSRLTVL.

The J gene is TRBJ1-2, the V gene TRBV20-1; D is perhaps TRBD1 (5 bases). Deletions cut 5 bases from V and 6 bases from J, with 10 bases between. Germline V CDR1 and CDR2: DFQATT, SNEGSKA (reference sequence). The CDR3 is made up of 11 amino acids. CDR3 region: CSASGSNGYTF. The DNA for the CDR3 is TGCAGTGCTTCAGGGTCCAATGGCTACACCTTC.

The chain employs TRBV28 and TRBJ2-7; 10 bases match TRBD1. The CDR3 covers 15 residues. J was trimmed by 1 base and V by 5 bases; bases with no gene match: 5. CDR1 and CDR2 from the germline V gene are MDHEN and SYDVKM. CDR3 region: CASSKDRGRSYEQYF. As DNA, the CDR3 is TGTGCCAGCAGTAAAGACAGGGGGCGGTCCTACGAGCAGTACTTC.

This sequence joins TRBV6-1 and TRBJ1-2; TRBD1 matches at 9 bases. The CDR3 sequence is 16 residues long. Germline V CDR1 and CDR2: MNHNS, SASEGT. After removal of 0 bases from V and 8 bases from J, the junction contained 10 bases not matched to a gene. The CDR3 loop is CASSEAPPGQGRGYTF. The CDR3 nucleotides are TGTGCCAGCAGTGAAGCGCCCCCGGGACAGGGTCGCGGCTACACCTTC.

This chain uses TRBV6-2 or TRBV6-3 with TRBJ1-2; D possibly corresponds to TRBD1 (5 bases). Germline V gives CDR1 MNHEY, CDR2 SVGEGT. Deletions cut 2 bases from V and 8 bases from J, with 12 bases between. The CDR3 loop spans 13 amino acids. In DNA form, the CDR3 reads TGTGCCAGCAGTTACGGCCAGGGATTCGGCTACACCTTC. It codes for CASSYGQGFGYTF.

V usage is TRBV5-4 and J usage is TRBJ2-7; D is possibly TRBD2 (5 bases). CDR3 length: 13 amino acids. In germline, CDR1 is SGHNT, CDR2 YYREEE (reference sequence). The ends were cut back, 2 bases at V and 7 bases at J, with 13 bases in the middle. The CDR3 nucleotides read TGTGCCAGCAGCTTTAATAGTCCGGGGGAGCAGTACTTC. It codes for CASSFNSPGEQYF.

The chain carries TRBV19 and TRBJ2-4; 7 nucleotides align to TRBD1. The CDR3 runs to 15 residues. V lost 5 bases, J lost 5 bases, and 9 bases stayed unmatched. Germline CDR1 reads LNHDA; CDR2 reads SQIVND (reference sequence). The CDR3, as DNA: TGTGCCAGTAGTTCCACAGGGGTAAAGGAAAACATTCAGTACTTC. Its translation: CASSSTGVKENIQYF.

CDR3 residues: CASSESSGADTQYF. The CDR3 DNA follows: TGTGCCAGCAGTGAGTCCAGCGGCGCAGATACGCAGTATTTT. The J gene is TRBJ2-3, the V gene TRBV25-1, with a tentative D call TRBD2 (5 bases). CDR3 length: 14 residues. Germline V gene lookup returns CDR1 MGHDK and CDR2 SYGVNS. The V gene lost 3 bases and the J gene lost 4 bases, with 11 bases spanning the gap.

The rearrangement uses TRBV7-2 and TRBJ2-3; no firm D call. V shed 0 bases and J shed 0 bases, with 7 bases lying between them. The CDR3 loop spans 15 amino acids. Germline lookup yields CDR1 SGHTA and CDR2 FQGNSA. CDR3 protein: CASSLAWPSTDTQYF. The CDR3 DNA is TGTGCCAGCAGCTTAGCTTGGCCTAGCACAGATACGCAGTATTTT.

V usage is TRBV18 and J usage is TRBJ1-4, with TRBD1 identical over 8 bases. CDR1 and CDR2 from the germline V gene are KGHSH and LQKENI. This CDR3 has 16 residues. The V segment lost 3 bases and the J segment 3 bases; nucleotides outside the gene matches: 6. CDR3 residues: CASSPRTGGSNEKLFF. The DNA of the CDR3 is TGTGCCAGCTCACCTCGAACAGGGGGATCTAATGAAAAACTGTTTTTT.

CDR3 bases: TGCGCCAGCAGCCCCCCGACAGGGGGCAACTATGGCTACACCTTC. It yields the protein CASSPPTGGNYGYTF. The chain has TRBV5-1 and TRBJ1-2; TRBD1 aligns across 10 bases. Germline V gene data show CDR1 as SGHRS and CDR2 as YFSETQ. This CDR3 contains 15 residues. V was pared by 4 bases and J by 2 bases, with 5 bases of the junction left unmatched.

This chain joins TRBV24-1 and TRBJ2-1; 9 nucleotides agree with TRBD2. The CDR3 contains 14 residues. The V gene end was trimmed by 9 bases and the J gene end by 8 bases; junction bases not matched to a gene: 10. In germline, CDR1 is KGHDR, CDR2 SFDVKD. CDR3 region: CATGQSGGLYEQFF. For the CDR3, the DNA is TGTGCCACCGGTCAGAGCGGGGGGCTTTATGAGCAGTTCTTC.

The chain combines TRBV2 with TRBJ1-5; TRBD1 might be the D (6 bases). The germline V gene has CDR1 SNHLY and CDR2 FYNNEI. With 6 bases removed from V and 1 base from J, the gap between germline ends came to 16 bases. CDR3 length: 16 amino acids. CDR3 DNA sequence: TGTGCCAGCAGGGACCACAGGGATCGGAGCAATCAGCCCCAGCATTTT. Its translation is CASRDHRDRSNQPQHF.

The V and J genes are TRBV2 and TRBJ1-5, with 8 nucleotides matching TRBD1. J lost 5 bases, V lost 4 bases, and 1 base had no gene match. The CDR3 runs to 13 residues. Germline values: CDR1 SNHLY, CDR2 FYNNEI. CDR3 in DNA: TGTGCCAGCAGTGCAGGGGGCCATCAGCCCCAGCATTTT. Its translation is CASSAGGHQPQHF.

The chain employs TRBV14 and TRBJ2-3; TRBD2 matches at 13 bases. The CDR3 runs to 16 residues. V shed 4 bases, J shed 4 bases, and the junction held 5 bases outside the gene matches. Germline V CDR1 and CDR2: SGHDN, FVKESK. The CDR3 sequence is CASSRRTSGGPDTQYF. CDR3 DNA: TGTGCCAGCAGCCGGCGGACTAGCGGGGGCCCAGATACGCAGTATTTT.

The DNA of the CDR3 is TGTGCCAGCAGGAGCTACAGGGATCCCTTTGGGGGGGCCAACGTCCTGACTTTC. The encoded protein is CASRSYRDPFGGANVLTF. J is TRBJ2-6 and V is TRBV11-2; a possible D gene is TRBD1 (6 bases). The CDR3 covers 18 residues. Per the germline V gene, CDR1 is SGHAT and CDR2 is FQNNGV. The V end was cut by 6 bases, the J end by 4 bases, with 22 bases between.